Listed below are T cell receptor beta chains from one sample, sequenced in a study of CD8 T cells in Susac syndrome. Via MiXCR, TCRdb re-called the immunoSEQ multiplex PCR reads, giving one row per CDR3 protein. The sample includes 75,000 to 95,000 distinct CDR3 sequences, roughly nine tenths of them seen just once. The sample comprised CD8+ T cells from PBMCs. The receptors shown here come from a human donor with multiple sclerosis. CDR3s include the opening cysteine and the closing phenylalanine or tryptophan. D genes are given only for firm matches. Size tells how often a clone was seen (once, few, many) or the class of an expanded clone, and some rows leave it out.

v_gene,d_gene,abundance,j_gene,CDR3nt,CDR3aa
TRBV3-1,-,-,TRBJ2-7,TGTGCCAGCAGCCCAACTACGAACGAGTACGAGCAGTACTTC,CASSPTTNEYEQYF
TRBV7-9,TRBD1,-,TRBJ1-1,TGTGCCAGCAGCTTAGTAGGACAGGCGAACACTGAAGCTTTCTTT,CASSLVGQANTEAFF
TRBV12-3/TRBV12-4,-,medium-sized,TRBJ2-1,TGTGCCAGCAGCTTAGGCAATGAGCAGTTCTTC,CASSLGNEQFF
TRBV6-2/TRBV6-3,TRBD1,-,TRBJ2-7,TGTGCCAGCAGCGGCGGGGACAGGGGGAGCTCCTACGAGCAGTACTTC,CASSGGDRGSSYEQYF
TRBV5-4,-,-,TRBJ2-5,TGTGCCAGCAGCTTGGAGGAGGCCGAGACCCAGTACTTC,CASSLEEAETQYF
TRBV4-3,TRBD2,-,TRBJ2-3,TGCGCCAGCAGCCCACTAGCGGTAGCCACAGATACGCAGTATTTT,CASSPLAVATDTQYF
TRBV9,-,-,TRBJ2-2,TGTGCCAGCAGCCCCGGGTCTAACACCGGGGAGCTGTTTTTT,CASSPGSNTGELFF
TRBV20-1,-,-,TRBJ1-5,TGCAGTGCTAGCGGACAGCTCAATCAGCCCCAGCGGTTT,CSASGQLNQPQRF
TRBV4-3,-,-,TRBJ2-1,TGCGCCAGCAGCCAAGATCTGGGAACCTCGAACAATGAGCAGTTCTTC,CASSQDLGTSNNEQFF
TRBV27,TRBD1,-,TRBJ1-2,TGTGCCAGCAGTTCGAGGGACAGGGGCCACCTTAACTATGGCTACACCTTC,CASSSRDRGHLNYGYTF
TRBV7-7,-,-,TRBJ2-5,TGTGCCAGCAGCTTATCCGGGAGCAAAGAGACCCAGTACTTC,CASSLSGSKETQYF
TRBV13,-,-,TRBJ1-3,TGTGCCAGCAGCTTCCCCAGTGGGGGTGGAAACACCATATATTTT,CASSFPSGGGNTIYF
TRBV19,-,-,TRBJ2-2,TGTGCCACCCTCCTTCGGGCGGACACCGGGGAGCTGTTTTTT,CATLLRADTGELFF
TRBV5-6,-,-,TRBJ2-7,TGTGCCAGCAGCTTGGTGGCCTCCGAGCAGTACTTC,CASSLVASEQYF
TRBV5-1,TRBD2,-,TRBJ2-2,TGCGCCAGCAGCCTGACTAGCGGGAGTCTAGGTACCGGGGAGCTGTTTTTT,CASSLTSGSLGTGELFF
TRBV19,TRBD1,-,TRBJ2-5,TGTGCCAGTAGTATCGGGACAGGGTTGGAGACCCAGTACTTC,CASSIGTGLETQYF
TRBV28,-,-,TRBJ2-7,TGTGCCAGCAGTTCGACCTGGTCTGGCGAGCAGTACTTC,CASSSTWSGEQYF
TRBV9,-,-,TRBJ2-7,TGTGCCAGCAGCGTAGATTCGGTCGGAACCTCCTACGAGCAGTACTTC,CASSVDSVGTSYEQYF
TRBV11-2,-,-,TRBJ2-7,TGTGCCAGCAGCCCTGGTGGAGGTGGCGAGCAGTACTTC,CASSPGGGGEQYF
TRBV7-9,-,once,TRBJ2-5,TGTGCCAGCAGCTTGAGTCTCCGTGGGCAAGAGACCCAGTACTTC,CASSLSLRGQETQYF
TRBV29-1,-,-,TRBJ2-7,TGCAGCGTTGTACCCGGGGACACTACTTACGAGCAGTACTTC,CSVVPGDTTYEQYF
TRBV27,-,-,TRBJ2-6,TGTGCCAGCACGCGGACAGCTGGGGCCAACGTCCTGACTTTC,CASTRTAGANVLTF
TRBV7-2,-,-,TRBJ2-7,TGTGCCAGCAGCTTAGTGCGGGATAGCTCCTACGAGCAGTACTTC,CASSLVRDSSYEQYF
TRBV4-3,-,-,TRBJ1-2,TGCGCCAGCAGCCAAGATGGCCTTGTCTATGGCTACACCTTC,CASSQDGLVYGYTF
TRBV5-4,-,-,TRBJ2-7,TGTGCCAGCAGCTTGGGTCTCCTTGGGGAGCAGTACTTC,CASSLGLLGEQYF
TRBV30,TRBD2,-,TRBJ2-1,TGTGCCTGGGAGGTACTGGCGGGAGGTAATGAGCAGTTCTTC,CAWEVLAGGNEQFF
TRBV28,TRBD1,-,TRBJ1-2,TGTGCCAGCAGTTCACCTCAGACAGGGGTCTATGGCTACACCTTC,CASSSPQTGVYGYTF
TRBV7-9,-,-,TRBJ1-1,TGTGCCAGCAGCTTAAAGGGTGGGCACAGTGAAGCTTTCTTT,CASSLKGGHSEAFF
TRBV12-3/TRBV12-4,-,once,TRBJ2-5,TGTGCCAGCAGTCCTGAGGGGCCCCTTGGGGAGACCCAGTACTTC,CASSPEGPLGETQYF
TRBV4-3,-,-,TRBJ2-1,TGCGCCAGCAGCCTCACGGCAGGCGGATTCGCGGGATCGGGGTACAATGAGCAGTTCTTC,CASSLTAGGFAGSGYNEQFF
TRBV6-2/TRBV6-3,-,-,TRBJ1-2,TGTGCCAGCAGTTACTCGATTGCGGTGTTCACCTTC,CASSYSIAVFTF
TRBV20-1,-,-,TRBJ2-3,TGCAGTGCTACAGGGGCCGGGCCCCATTATCCTAGCACAGATACGCAGTATTTT,CSATGAGPHYPSTDTQYF
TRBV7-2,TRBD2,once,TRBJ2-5,TGTGCCAGCAGTTATGGACTAGCGGGAGTAGGTGAGACCCAGTACTTC,CASSYGLAGVGETQYF
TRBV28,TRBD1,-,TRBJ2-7,TGTGCCAGCAGTTCCCCGACCCGGGACAGTACAAAAGCCTACGAGCAGTACTTC,CASSSPTRDSTKAYEQYF
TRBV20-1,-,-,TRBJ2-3,TGCAGTCCTTCCGGGATACAGGGCTCAAGCGATACGCAGTATTTT,CSPSGIQGSSDTQYF
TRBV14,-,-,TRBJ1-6,TGTGCCAGCAGCCAAGCCAGGACTGGCAGGCCAATTACCAATTCACCCCTCCACTTT,CASSQARTGRPITNSPLHF
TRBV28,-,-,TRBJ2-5,TGTGCCAGCAACATAGGGCGGACCCAAGAGACCCAGTACTTC,CASNIGRTQETQYF